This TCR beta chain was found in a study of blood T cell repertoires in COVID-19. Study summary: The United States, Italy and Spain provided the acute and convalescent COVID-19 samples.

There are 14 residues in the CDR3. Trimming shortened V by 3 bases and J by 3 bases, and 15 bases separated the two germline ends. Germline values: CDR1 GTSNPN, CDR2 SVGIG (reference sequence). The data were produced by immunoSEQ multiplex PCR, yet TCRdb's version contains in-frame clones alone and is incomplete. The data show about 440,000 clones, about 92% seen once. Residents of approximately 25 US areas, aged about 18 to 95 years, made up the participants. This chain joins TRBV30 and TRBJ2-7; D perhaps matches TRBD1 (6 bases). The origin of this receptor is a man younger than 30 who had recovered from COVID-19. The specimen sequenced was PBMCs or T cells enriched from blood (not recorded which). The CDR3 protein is CAWRTGTLGYEQYF. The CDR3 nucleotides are TGTGCCTGGAGGACCGGGACATTGGGCTACGAGCAGTACTTC.